The 6 T cell receptor beta chains reported below all come from one sample, sequenced in a study of blood T cell repertoires in COVID-19. The assay was immunoSEQ multiplex PCR, and TCRdb's table has in-frame clones only and misses some. Of 200,000 or so clones in the sample, around 81% were seen once. The sequencing input was peripheral blood. Receptors were obtained from a woman aged 30 to 39 who had recovered from COVID-19.

V gene TRBV2 combines with J gene TRBJ2-1, with a possible D match to TRBD2 (5 bases). Trimming pared 3 bases from V and 2 bases from J, leaving 8 bases between. CDR3 length equals 14 residues. Germline CDR1 reads SNHLY; CDR2 reads FYNNEI. CDR3 sequence: CASSDPGAYNEQFF. The CDR3 region has the DNA TGTGCCAGCAGTGATCCCGGGGCCTACAATGAGCAGTTCTTC.

The rearrangement links TRBV6-5 to TRBJ1-1; D is uncertain. The CDR3 consists of 13 residues. Per germline, CDR1 MNHEY and CDR2 SVGAGI. V lost 10 bases, J lost 0 bases, and 12 bases lay in between. DNA for the CDR3: TGTGCCACCGGGCTAGCAGTGAACACTGAAGCTTTCTTT. Its protein product is CATGLAVNTEAFF.

The chain links TRBV10-2 to TRBJ1-3; D is perhaps TRBD1 (5 bases). The germline V and J ends were trimmed by 2 bases and 0 bases, with 8 bases remaining between them. CDR3 length: 15 amino acids. Germline CDR1 reads WSHSY; CDR2 reads SAAADI. CDR3 residues: CASSETGSSGNTIYF. In DNA, the CDR3 is TGCGCCAGCAGTGAGACAGGAAGCTCTGGAAACACCATATATTTT.

V gene TRBV6-1 combines with J gene TRBJ2-5; no clear D. The CDR3 length is 13 residues. Germline assignment: CDR1 MNHNS and CDR2 SASEGT. Trimming removed 2 bases from V and 6 bases from J, with 10 bases in between. The CDR3 coding sequence is TGTGCCAGCAGTGAACAGGCCGAAAAGACCCAGTACTTC. Translating gives CASSEQAEKTQYF.

This chain connects TRBV28 to TRBJ2-5; 9 bases are a match to TRBD1. The CDR3 covers 15 residues. CDR1 MDHEN and CDR2 SYDVKM come from the germline V gene. V trimming: 6 bases; J trimming: 4 bases; junction bases outside the gene matches: 9. This CDR3 is CASSLGQGMRETQYF. Written as DNA, the CDR3 is TGTGCCAGCAGCCTGGGACAGGGTATGAGAGAGACCCAGTACTTC.

The chain combines TRBV3-1 (or the pseudogene TRBV3-2) with TRBJ2-7; no reliable D call. The CDR3 contains 15 residues. Trimming removed 1 base from V and 6 bases from J, with 16 bases in between. Per the germline V gene, CDR1 is LGHDT and CDR2 is YNNKEL (reference sequence). CDR3 coding DNA: TGTGCCAGCAGCCAAGTAACCTCCCCGGAGAGCGAGCAGTACTTC. As protein: CASSQVTSPESEQYF.